The rows below give T cell receptor beta chains drawn from one sample of a study of cytomegalovirus exposure and HLA in healthy donors. Using immunoSEQ multiplex PCR, the repertoire was profiled, and TCRdb retains in-frame clones only, with some absent. This sample has 45,000 to 65,000 clones, with 73% found just once. Sequencing was performed on PBMCs. The receptors stem from a man between 18 and 29 years old in good health and CMV-seronegative. CDR3s include the opening cysteine and the closing phenylalanine or tryptophan. Each record gives: D gene, clone size, CDR3 length, V gene, J gene, CDR3 protein, CDR3 DNA. The D gene is left open where the match is weak. Clone size appears in some rows only: once, few, many, or a class for an expanded clone.

.	few	15	TRBV19	TRBJ1-2	CASSGGGAPARGYTF	TGTGCCAGTAGTGGGGGAGGGGCCCCGGCCCGTGGCTACACCTTC
.	.	14	TRBV5-1	TRBJ2-5	CASSLTGIQETQYF	TGCGCCAGCAGCCTAACAGGGATACAAGAGACCCAGTACTTC
.	few	14	TRBV29-1	TRBJ1-2	CSGQQAGVFDGYTF	TGCAGCGGCCAACAGGCGGGGGTTTTTGATGGCTACACCTTC
TRBD1	once	14	TRBV29-1	TRBJ2-1	CSVSGTGVYNEQFF	TGCAGCGTTTCAGGGACAGGGGTCTACAATGAGCAGTTCTTC
TRBD1	.	13	TRBV25-1	TRBJ1-6	CASRGQGNSPLHF	TGTGCCAGCAGAGGACAGGGAAATTCACCCCTCCACTTT
.	.	14	TRBV27	TRBJ1-1	CASSLQGMYTEAFF	TGTGCCAGCAGCCTACAGGGTATGTACACTGAAGCTTTCTTT
TRBD1	.	14	TRBV10-3	TRBJ1-5	CATQDRGGNQPQHF	TGTGCCACCCAGGACAGGGGTGGCAATCAGCCCCAGCATTTT
.	.	13	TRBV28	TRBJ1-2	CASSSSAGYGYTF	TGTGCCAGCAGTTCCTCCGCAGGCTATGGCTACACCTTC
.	few	16	TRBV4-2	TRBJ1-2	CASSQKVGVPRFSYTF	TGTGCCAGCAGCCAAAAGGTCGGAGTGCCCCGATTCAGCTACACCTTC
TRBD2	.	15	TRBV4-3	TRBJ2-3	CASSQQREASGTQYF	TGCGCCAGCAGCCAACAACGGGAGGCTTCGGGTACGCAGTATTTT
TRBD2	.	16	TRBV28	TRBJ2-1	CASSPPGTSGYNEQFF	TGTGCCAGCAGTCCCCCCGGGACTAGCGGTTACAATGAGCAGTTCTTC
TRBD2	.	15	TRBV11-1	TRBJ2-2	CASTDRLAGGGELFF	TGTGCCAGCACCGACAGACTAGCGGGAGGCGGGGAGCTGTTTTTT
.	few	13	TRBV5-4	TRBJ2-5	CASSLARSETQYF	TGTGCCAGCAGCTTGGCGCGGTCGGAGACCCAGTACTTC
.	.	13	TRBV6-1	TRBJ2-1	CAGYDWNYNEQFF	TGTGCCGGGTACGACTGGAACTACAATGAGCAGTTCTTC